This T cell receptor beta chain was captured in a study of blood T cell repertoires in COVID-19. The germline gives CDR1 SNHLY, CDR2 FYNNEI. The V end was cut by 0 bases, the J end by 1 base, with 7 bases between. This CDR3 has 14 residues. The table came from immunoSEQ multiplex PCR; TCRdb's copy has only in-frame clones and leaves some out. The sample has approximately 350,000 clones, roughly 87% seen once. The TCR originated in a woman aged 25 to 45 who had recovered from COVID-19. Sequencing was performed on PBMCs or T cells enriched from blood (not recorded which). This chain joins TRBV2 and TRBJ2-7, with TRBD2 as a possible D gene (5 bases). The CDR3 bases are TGTGCCAGCAGTGAAGCTAGCGAGTCCTACGAGCAGTACTTC. This encodes CASSEASESYEQYF.